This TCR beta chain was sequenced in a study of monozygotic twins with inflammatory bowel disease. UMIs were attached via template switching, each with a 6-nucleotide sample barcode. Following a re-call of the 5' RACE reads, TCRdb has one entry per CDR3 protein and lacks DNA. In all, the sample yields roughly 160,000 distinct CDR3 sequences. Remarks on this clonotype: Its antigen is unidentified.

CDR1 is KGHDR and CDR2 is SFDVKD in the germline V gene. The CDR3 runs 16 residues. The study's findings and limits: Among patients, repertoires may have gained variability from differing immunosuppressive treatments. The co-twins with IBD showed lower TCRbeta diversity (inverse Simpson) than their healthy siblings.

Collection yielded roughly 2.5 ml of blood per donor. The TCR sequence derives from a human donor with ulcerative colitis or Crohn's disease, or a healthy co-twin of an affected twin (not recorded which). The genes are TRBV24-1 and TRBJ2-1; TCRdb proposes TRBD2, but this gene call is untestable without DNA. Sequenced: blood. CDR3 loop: CATSDPASLAGGSQFF.